What follows are 32 T cell receptor beta chains derived from one specimen sequenced in a study of radiotherapy plus CTLA-4 blockade in lung cancer. The method was immunoSEQ multiplex PCR; TCRdb's version includes in-frame clones alone and lacks a portion of them. This sample yields 90,000 to 100,000 clones, of which about four fifths are seen a single time; approximately 2.6% belongs to the top ten. Material: peripheral blood, obtained from a patient treated with radiotherapy plus ipilimumab. These receptors all come from a human donor with non-small cell lung cancer who had a partial response to radiotherapy plus ipilimumab. Some clones in this sample may be carry-over from other donors' samples.

The genes are TRBV6-5 and TRBJ2-1, with TRBD2 as a possible D gene (5 bases). CDR3 size: 16 residues. Trimming took off 0 bases at V and 6 bases at J, with 15 bases between the two ends. Germline CDR1 MNHEY, CDR2 SVGAGI. The CDR3 DNA follows: TGTGCCAGCAGTTACTCCCAGTACCAGCGGAGCAATGAGCAGTTCTTC. This sequence encodes CASSYSQYQRSNEQFF.

The V call is TRBV2, the J call TRBJ2-1; D ambiguous. CDR3 length equals 13 residues. The V end lost 8 bases, the J end lost 0 bases, and 8 bases lay between the germline ends. The V gene's germline CDR1 is SNHLY and CDR2 FYNNEI. Here the CDR3 DNA reads TGTGCCAGCGCAAGGAGCTCCTACAATGAGCAGTTCTTC. Its protein is CASARSSYNEQFF. The entire variable domain, with the rest obtained from reference TRBV2 and TRBJ2-1, is as follows: EPEVTQTPSHQVTQMGQEVILRCVPISNHLYFYWYRQILGQKVEFLVSFYNNEISEKSEIFDDQFSVERPDGSNFTLKIRSTKLEDSAMYFCASARSSYNEQFFGPGTRLTVL.

This clone has just a few counts. This chain joins TRBV19 and TRBJ2-1; 14 positions agree with TRBD2. This CDR3 spans 15 amino acids. The germline V gene encodes CDR1 LNHDA and CDR2 SQIVND (reference sequence). V was clipped by 5 bases and J by 9 bases; unmatched bases: 6. This CDR3 reads CASSSGLAGDTEQFF. In DNA form, the CDR3 reads TGTGCCAGTAGTTCGGGACTAGCGGGAGACACTGAGCAGTTCTTC.

V and J are TRBV18 and TRBJ1-1; D is uncertain. The CDR3 contains 14 residues. V was shortened by 3 bases and J by 1 base, with 9 bases between the two germline ends. Germline CDR1 and CDR2: KGHSH and LQKENI. This CDR3 is CASSPRLENTEAFF. Written as DNA, the CDR3 is TGTGCCAGCTCACCTAGACTTGAGAACACTGAAGCTTTCTTT. Full variable domain (remainder filled in from reference TRBV18 and TRBJ1-1): NAGVMQNPRHLVRRRGQEARLRCSPMKGHSHVYWYRQLPEEGLKFMVYLQKENIIDESGMPKERFSAEFPKEGPSILRIQQVVRGDSAAYFCASSPRLENTEAFFGQGTRLTVV.

On this clone: This sample includes further DNA sequences coding for the same CDR3. The chain recombines TRBV7-9 with TRBJ2-1; TRBD1 agrees at 10 bases. The trim removed 1 base at V and 4 bases at J, leaving 4 bases unmatched. This CDR3 region has 16 residues. The germline V gene has CDR1 SEHNR and CDR2 FQNEAQ (reference sequence). This CDR3 is CASSLETGGTYNEQFF. Written as DNA, the CDR3 is TGTGCCAGCAGCTTAGAGACAGGGGGCACTTACAATGAGCAGTTCTTC.

The chain has TRBV19 and TRBJ2-2, with TRBD1 matching 7 bases. The CDR3 spans 14 residues. The germline gives CDR1 LNHDA, CDR2 SQIVND (reference sequence). Germline trimming cut 9 bases from V and 0 bases from J; bases unmatched to any gene: 4. The CDR3 bases are TGTGCCAGCAACAGGGGCACGAACACCGGGGAGCTGTTTTTT. It codes for CASNRGTNTGELFF. Variable domain in full (rest from reference TRBV19 and TRBJ2-2): DGGITQSPKYLFRKEGQNVTLSCEQNLNHDAMYWYRQDPGQGLRLIYYSQIVNDFQKGDIAEGYSVSREKKESFPLTVTSAQKNPTAFYLCASNRGTNTGELFFGEGSRLTVL.

This chain joins TRBV2 and TRBJ2-7, with 8 bases that match TRBD1. After removal of 7 bases from V and 1 base from J, the junction contained 6 bases not matched to a gene. From germline, CDR1 is SNHLY and CDR2 FYNNEI. The CDR3 loop spans 14 amino acids. CDR3 bases: TGTGCCAGCACCCGACAGGGGAGATCCTACGAGCAGTACTTC. Translation: CASTRQGRSYEQYF.

The rearrangement joins TRBV4-2 to TRBJ2-7; the D gene is possibly TRBD2 (5 bases). Germline CDR1 reads LGHNA; CDR2 reads YNFKEQ. The CDR3 is made up of 14 amino acids. The V end was cut by 0 bases, the J end by 3 bases, with 9 bases between. The CDR3 reads CASSQDSVRYEQYF. The CDR3 nucleotides read TGTGCCAGCAGCCAAGATAGCGTCCGCTACGAGCAGTACTTC.

Of note for this clone: The same CDR3 arises from other DNA sequences in this sample as well. This rearrangement joins TRBV27 to TRBJ1-2; D possibly corresponds to TRBD1 (6 bases). Germline loops: CDR1 MNHEY, CDR2 SMNVEV (reference sequence). Trimming removed 9 bases at V and 2 bases at J, with 13 bases between. The CDR3 length is 13 residues. The CDR3 region has the DNA TGTGCCAGTAGCACAACAGGGAACTATGGCTACACCTTC. It translates to CASSTTGNYGYTF.

Points on this clone: Other DNA sequences of this sample code for an identical CDR3. V is TRBV6-6 and J is TRBJ2-7, with a tentative D call TRBD2 (5 bases). Germline CDR1 reads MNHNY; CDR2 reads SVGAGI (reference sequence). The CDR3 length is 14 residues. V was pared by 9 bases and J by 7 bases, with 22 bases between. CDR3 sequence reads: CARLWASNPWEQYF. The CDR3 nucleotides read TGTGCCAGACTGTGGGCTAGCAACCCCTGGGAGCAGTACTTC.

The rearrangement links TRBV29-1 to TRBJ2-1; 7 bases align to TRBD2. The CDR3 spans 14 residues. CDR1 and CDR2 from the germline V gene are SQVTM and ANQGSEA. V shed 4 bases, J shed 2 bases, and the junction held 5 bases outside the gene matches. The CDR3 bases are TGCAGCGTTGTGTTAGCGGGTACCTACAATGAGCAGTTCTTC. This sequence encodes CSVVLAGTYNEQFF.

This clone was counted only a few times. CDR3 region: CASMAGSGSIYEQYF. The CDR3, as DNA: TGTGCCAGCATGGCTGGGAGCGGGAGTATCTACGAGCAGTACTTC. The chain recombines TRBV7-9 with TRBJ2-7; 8 nucleotides match TRBD2. Germline V gene data show CDR1 as SEHNR and CDR2 as FQNEAQ (reference sequence). V was clipped by 7 bases and J by 3 bases; unmatched bases: 11. The CDR3 covers 15 residues.

The rearrangement uses TRBV19 and TRBJ2-1; 7 nucleotides align to TRBD2. The CDR3 consists of 13 residues. V shed 2 bases and J 5 bases; nucleotides not matched to a gene: 0. Germline V gene lookup returns CDR1 LNHDA and CDR2 SQIVND (reference sequence). The CDR3 sequence is CASSISGDNEQFF. The CDR3 bases are TGTGCCAGTAGTATAAGCGGGGACAATGAGCAGTTCTTC.

The chain uses TRBV6-6 and TRBJ2-3; D is undetermined. The CDR3 covers 16 residues. CDR1 and CDR2 (germline): MNHNY, SVGAGI (reference sequence). V shed 6 bases and J shed 1 base, with 17 bases lying between them. The CDR3 sequence: CASRPVEARGTDTQYF. CDR3 coding DNA: TGTGCCAGCAGGCCGGTCGAAGCTCGAGGCACAGATACGCAGTATTTT.

The V and J genes are TRBV5-4 and TRBJ2-5, with 8 positions matching TRBD2. V was clipped by 4 bases and J by 3 bases; unmatched bases: 8. CDR3 length: 15 amino acids. Germline lookup yields CDR1 SGHNT and CDR2 YYREEE (reference sequence). CDR3 protein: CASSRGAGVKETQYF. The CDR3 DNA sequence: TGTGCCAGCAGCCGGGGAGCGGGGGTTAAAGAGACCCAGTACTTC.

V and J are TRBV5-1 and TRBJ2-1; 10 bases are a match to TRBD2. This CDR3 region has 15 residues. Germline CDR1 is SGHRS and CDR2 is YFSETQ. The ends lost 3 bases at V and 3 bases at J; junction bases unmatched: 3. CDR3 amino acids: CASSYTSGIYNEQFF. CDR3 bases: TGCGCCAGCAGCTACACTAGCGGGATCTACAATGAGCAGTTCTTC.

This clone showed up just a few times. This sequence joins TRBV11-2 and TRBJ2-5, with a possible D match to TRBD2 (5 bases). Germline values: CDR1 SGHAT, CDR2 FQNNGV. The germline V and J ends were trimmed by 6 bases and 2 bases, with 13 bases remaining between them. The CDR3 loop spans 14 amino acids. The chain's CDR3 is CASSRLRSQETQYF. In DNA form, the CDR3 reads TGTGCCAGCAGTCGACTACGCAGTCAAGAGACCCAGTACTTC.

V is TRBV2 and J is TRBJ2-1, with TRBD2 identical over 9 bases. After removal of 11 bases from V and 6 bases from J, the junction contained 14 bases not matched to a gene. Germline CDR1 SNHLY, CDR2 FYNNEI. The CDR3 is 15 residues long. DNA of the CDR3: TGTGCCTCTTCCACGCAGGCTAGCGGGATCAATGAGCAGTTCTTC. This encodes CASSTQASGINEQFF.

The CDR3 protein is CATADQGTYNSPLHF. The CDR3 coding sequence is TGTGCCACCGCGGATCAGGGAACCTATAATTCACCCCTCCACTTT. V gene TRBV19 combines with J gene TRBJ1-6; a possible D gene is TRBD1 (5 bases). There are 15 residues in the CDR3. In germline, CDR1 is LNHDA, CDR2 SQIVND (reference sequence). The V end lost 10 bases, the J end lost 2 bases, and 15 bases lay between the germline ends. The full variable domain, in which reference TRBV19 and TRBJ1-6 provide the parts outside the CDR3, is DGGITQSPKYLFRKEGQNVTLSCEQNLNHDAMYWYRQDPGQGLRLIYYSQIVNDFQKGDIAEGYSVSREKKESFPLTVTSAQKNPTAFYLCATADQGTYNSPLHFGNGTRLTVT.

As concerns this clone: Additional DNA sequences in this sample encode the identical CDR3. The chain uses TRBV19 and TRBJ1-5, with 9 positions matching TRBD1. CDR1 LNHDA and CDR2 SQIVND come from the germline V gene (reference sequence). This CDR3 comprises 14 residues. With 6 bases clipped from V and 7 bases from J, the junction kept 7 bases outside the gene matches. The CDR3 region is CASSATGGGQPQHF. The CDR3 bases are TGTGCCAGTAGCGCGACAGGGGGTGGACAGCCCCAGCATTTT.

This chain joins TRBV7-9 and TRBJ2-1; the match to TRBD2 covers 10 bases. Trimming removed 5 bases from V and 3 bases from J; junction bases left unmatched: 4. The CDR3 consists of 15 residues. The germline V gene encodes CDR1 SEHNR and CDR2 FQNEAQ (reference sequence). CDR3 coding DNA: TGTGCCAGCAGCCTAGGGACTAGCGACTACAATGAGCAGTTCTTC. Translated: CASSLGTSDYNEQFF.

This chain links TRBV19 with TRBJ2-2; D unresolved. Deletions cut 5 bases from V and 6 bases from J, with 7 bases between. The CDR3 totals 12 residues. Germline assignment: CDR1 LNHDA and CDR2 SQIVND (reference sequence). The CDR3 is CASSRLAGELFF. The CDR3 bases are TGTGCCAGTAGTCGGTTGGCCGGGGAGCTGTTTTTT.

For this clone: The junction shows a germline mismatch at one end, possibly a read error. The gene calls are TRBV15 and TRBJ1-4; 8 nucleotides line up with TRBD1. The CDR3 sequence is 15 residues long. CDR1 LNHNV and CDR2 YYDKDF come from the germline V gene (reference sequence). This CDR3 reads CVTSRGQGFNEKLFF. The CDR3 bases are TGTGTCACCAGCAGAGGACAGGGTTTCAATGAAAAACTGTTTTTT.

This chain uses TRBV28 with TRBJ1-2; D remains unclear. Germline lookup yields CDR1 MDHEN and CDR2 SYDVKM. Trimming pared 7 bases from V and 4 bases from J, leaving 7 bases between. The CDR3 is made up of 11 amino acids. CDR3 DNA: TGTGCCAGCACCCGGGGCTATGGCTACACCTTC. Residues: CASTRGYGYTF.

J is TRBJ1-2 and V is TRBV28; 7 bases agree with TRBD1. Germline CDR1 and CDR2: MDHEN and SYDVKM. The CDR3 contains 12 residues. V was pared by 5 bases and J by 10 bases, with 7 bases of the junction left unmatched. CDR3 sequence: CASSGDRSTYTF. CDR3 bases: TGTGCCAGCAGTGGGGACAGAAGTACCTACACCTTC.

The sample holds a few counts of this clone. The J gene is TRBJ2-3, the V gene TRBV14, with TRBD2 as a possible D gene (6 bases). Germline CDR1 is SGHDN and CDR2 is FVKESK. Between the trimmed V and J ends, which lost 7 bases and 0 bases, there was a span of 8 bases. The CDR3 contains 13 residues. The CDR3 sequence is CASKRASTDTQYF. The CDR3 DNA reads as TGTGCCAGCAAGCGGGCGAGCACAGATACGCAGTATTTT.

This clone was observed a few times. The J gene is TRBJ1-2, the V gene TRBV28, with 9 nucleotides matching TRBD1. The CDR3 is made up of 14 amino acids. J gave up 6 bases and V 2 bases, and 4 bases lay outside the gene matches. Germline V CDR1 and CDR2: MDHEN, SYDVKM. The CDR3 region has the DNA TGTGCCAGCAGTTTAATTGGGACAGGGAATGGCTACACCTTC. Protein: CASSLIGTGNGYTF.

The chain uses TRBV6-1 and TRBJ2-2; D possibly corresponds to TRBD1 (6 bases). The CDR3 consists of 14 residues. Trimming took 6 bases from V and 4 from J, leaving 12 bases between them. Germline V gene sequence: CDR1 MNHNS, CDR2 SASEGT. CDR3 residues: CASRTTGGTGELFF. The CDR3 nucleotides are TGTGCCAGCAGAACGACAGGCGGCACCGGGGAGCTGTTTTTT.

The chain carries TRBV29-1 and TRBJ2-5; 8 bases are shared with TRBD1. The V gene end was trimmed by 4 bases and the J gene end by 4 bases; junction bases not matched to a gene: 5. The CDR3 covers 13 residues. Germline lookup yields CDR1 SQVTM and CDR2 ANQGSEA. The CDR3 nucleotides read TGCAGCGTTGCGGCAGGGGGCTTAGAGACCCAGTACTTC. It codes for CSVAAGGLETQYF.

V is TRBV29-1 and J is TRBJ2-7; D unresolved. Germline loops: CDR1 SQVTM, CDR2 ANQGSEA. CDR3 length: 12 amino acids. The V and J ends lost 1 base and 2 bases respectively, with 6 bases between them. The CDR3 reads CSVEGQTYEQYF. CDR3 DNA sequence: TGCAGCGTTGAAGGCCAGACCTACGAGCAGTACTTC.

This clone has a handful of counts. The chain uses TRBV19 and TRBJ1-5; no definite D call. Germline lookup yields CDR1 LNHDA and CDR2 SQIVND (reference sequence). The CDR3 is made up of 17 amino acids. Trimming took 3 bases from V and 0 from J, leaving 15 bases between them. As DNA, the CDR3 is TGTGCCAGTAGTATTGTGGCAGGATCTTATAGCAATCAGCCCCAGCATTTT. Its translation is CASSIVAGSYSNQPQHF. Based on the CDR3 plus reference TRBV19 and TRBJ1-5, the full variable domain is DGGITQSPKYLFRKEGQNVTLSCEQNLNHDAMYWYRQDPGQGLRLIYYSQIVNDFQKGDIAEGYSVSREKKESFPLTVTSAQKNPTAFYLCASSIVAGSYSNQPQHFGDGTRLSIL.

The genes are TRBV7-2 and TRBJ2-5; possibly TRBD1 for D (5 bases). The CDR3 sequence is 14 residues long. Between the trimmed V and J ends, which lost 0 bases and 5 bases, there was a span of 10 bases. CDR1 is SGHTA and CDR2 is FQGNSA in the germline V gene. CDR3 amino acids: CASSLAGPGETQYF. The DNA of the CDR3 is TGTGCCAGCAGCTTAGCGGGGCCCGGGGAGACCCAGTACTTC. Using reference TRBV7-2 and TRBJ2-5 for the parts outside the CDR3, the full variable domain is GAGVSQSPSNKVTEKGKDVELRCDPISGHTALYWYRQSLGQGLEFLIYFQGNSAPDKSGLPSDRFSAERTGGSVSTLTIQRTQQEDSAVYLCASSLAGPGETQYFGPGTRLLVL.